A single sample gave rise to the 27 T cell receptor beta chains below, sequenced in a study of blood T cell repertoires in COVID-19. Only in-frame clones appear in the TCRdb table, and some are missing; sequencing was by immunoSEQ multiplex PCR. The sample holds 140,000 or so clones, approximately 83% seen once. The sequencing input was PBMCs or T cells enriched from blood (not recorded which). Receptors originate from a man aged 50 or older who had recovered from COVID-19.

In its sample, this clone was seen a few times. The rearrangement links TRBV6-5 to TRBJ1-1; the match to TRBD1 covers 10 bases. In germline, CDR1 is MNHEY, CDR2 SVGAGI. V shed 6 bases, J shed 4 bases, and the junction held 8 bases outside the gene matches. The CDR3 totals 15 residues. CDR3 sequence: CASSTTGGWVTEAFF. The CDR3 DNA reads TGTGCCAGCAGCACGACAGGGGGCTGGGTCACTGAAGCTTTCTTT.

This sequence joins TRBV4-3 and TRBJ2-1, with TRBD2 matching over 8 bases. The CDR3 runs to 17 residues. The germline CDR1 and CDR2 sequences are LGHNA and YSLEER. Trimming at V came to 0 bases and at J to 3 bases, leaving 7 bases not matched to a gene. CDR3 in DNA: TGCGCCAGCAGCCAAGATCTTCGCGGGGGGAACTACAATGAGCAGTTCTTC. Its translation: CASSQDLRGGNYNEQFF.

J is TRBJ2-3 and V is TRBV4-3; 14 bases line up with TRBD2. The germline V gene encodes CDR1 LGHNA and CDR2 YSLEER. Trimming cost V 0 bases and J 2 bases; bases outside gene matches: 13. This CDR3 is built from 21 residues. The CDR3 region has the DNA TGCGCCAGCAGCCAAGATGCCCCCCCGACTAGCGGGGGGGGGTTCACAGATACGCAGTATTTT. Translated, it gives CASSQDAPPTSGGGFTDTQYF.

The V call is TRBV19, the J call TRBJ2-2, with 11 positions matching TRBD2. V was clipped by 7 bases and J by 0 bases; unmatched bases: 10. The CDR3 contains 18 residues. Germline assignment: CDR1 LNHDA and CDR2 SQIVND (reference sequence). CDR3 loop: CASTPGLAVLPNTGELFF. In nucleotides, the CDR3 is TGTGCCAGTACCCCGGGACTAGCGGTCTTACCGAACACCGGGGAGCTGTTTTTT.

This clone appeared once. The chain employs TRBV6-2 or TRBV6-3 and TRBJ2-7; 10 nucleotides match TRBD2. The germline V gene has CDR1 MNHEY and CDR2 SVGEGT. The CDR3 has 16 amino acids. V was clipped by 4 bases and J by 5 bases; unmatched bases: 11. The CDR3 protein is CASSSTHKRGGHEQYF. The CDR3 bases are TGTGCCAGCAGTTCCACCCACAAGCGGGGGGGCCACGAGCAGTACTTC.

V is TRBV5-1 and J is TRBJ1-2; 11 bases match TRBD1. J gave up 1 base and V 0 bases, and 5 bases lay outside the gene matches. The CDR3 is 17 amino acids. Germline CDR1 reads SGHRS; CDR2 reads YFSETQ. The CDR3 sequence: CASSLGPGTGGNYGYTF. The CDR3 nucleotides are TGCGCCAGCAGCTTGGGTCCGGGGACAGGGGGTAACTATGGCTACACCTTC.

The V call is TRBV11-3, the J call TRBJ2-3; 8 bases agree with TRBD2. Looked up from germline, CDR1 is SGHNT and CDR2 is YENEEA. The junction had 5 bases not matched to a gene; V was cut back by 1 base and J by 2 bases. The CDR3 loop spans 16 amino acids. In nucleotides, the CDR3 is TGTGCCAGCAGCTTAGGAACTAGCGGTTCCACAGATACGCAGTATTTT. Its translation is CASSLGTSGSTDTQYF.

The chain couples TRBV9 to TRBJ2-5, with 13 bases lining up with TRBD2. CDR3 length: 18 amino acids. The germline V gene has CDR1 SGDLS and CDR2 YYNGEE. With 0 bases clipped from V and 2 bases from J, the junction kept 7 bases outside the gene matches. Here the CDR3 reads CASSVAASLAGGQETQYF. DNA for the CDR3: TGTGCCAGCAGCGTAGCTGCATCACTAGCGGGGGGGCAAGAGACCCAGTACTTC.

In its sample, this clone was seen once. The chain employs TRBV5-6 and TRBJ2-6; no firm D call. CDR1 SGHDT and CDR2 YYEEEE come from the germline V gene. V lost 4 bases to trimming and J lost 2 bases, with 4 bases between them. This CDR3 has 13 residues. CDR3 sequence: CASSPAGANVLTF. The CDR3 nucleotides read TGTGCCAGCAGCCCTGCTGGGGCCAACGTCCTGACTTTC.

The CDR3 protein is CASSLQGTQGTGELFF. The DNA of the CDR3 is TGTGCCAGCAGCTTACAGGGTACGCAGGGCACCGGGGAGCTGTTTTTT. The V and J genes are TRBV11-2 and TRBJ2-2; tentative D call: TRBD1 (5 bases). V gave up 2 bases and J gave up 4 bases, with 14 bases separating them. This CDR3 comprises 16 residues. The germline gives CDR1 SGHAT, CDR2 FQNNGV.

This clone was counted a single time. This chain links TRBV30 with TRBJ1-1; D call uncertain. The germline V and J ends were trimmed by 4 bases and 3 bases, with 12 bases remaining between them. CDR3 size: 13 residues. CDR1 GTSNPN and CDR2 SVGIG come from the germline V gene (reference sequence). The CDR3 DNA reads TGTGCCTGGATGATGAGGGAATACACTGAAGCTTTCTTT. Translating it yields CAWMMREYTEAFF. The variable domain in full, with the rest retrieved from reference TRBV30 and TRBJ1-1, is SQTIHQWPATLVQPVGSPLSLECTVEGTSNPNLYWYRQAAGRGLQLLFYSVGIGQISSEVPQNLSASRPQDRQFILSSKKLLLSDSGFYLCAWMMREYTEAFFGQGTRLTVV.

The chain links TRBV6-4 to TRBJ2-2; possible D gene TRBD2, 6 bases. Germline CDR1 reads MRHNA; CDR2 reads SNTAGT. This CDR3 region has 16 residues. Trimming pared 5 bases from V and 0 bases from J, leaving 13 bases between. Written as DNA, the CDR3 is TGTGCCAGCAGTCGGAACGGGGGAACGAACACCGGGGAGCTGTTTTTT. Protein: CASSRNGGTNTGELFF.

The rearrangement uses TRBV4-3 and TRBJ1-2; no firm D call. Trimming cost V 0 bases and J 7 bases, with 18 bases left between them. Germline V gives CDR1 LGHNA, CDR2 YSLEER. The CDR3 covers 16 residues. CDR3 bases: TGCGCCAGCAGCCAAGATGATGGAGGGATGGAAGGTGGCTACACCTTC. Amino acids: CASSQDDGGMEGGYTF.

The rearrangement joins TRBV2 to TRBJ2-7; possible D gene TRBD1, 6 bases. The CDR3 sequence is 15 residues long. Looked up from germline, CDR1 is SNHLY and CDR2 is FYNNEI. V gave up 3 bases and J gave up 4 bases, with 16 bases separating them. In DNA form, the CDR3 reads TGTGCCAGCAGTGACTCTCAGGGGCGAGTATACGAGCAGTACTTC. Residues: CASSDSQGRVYEQYF.

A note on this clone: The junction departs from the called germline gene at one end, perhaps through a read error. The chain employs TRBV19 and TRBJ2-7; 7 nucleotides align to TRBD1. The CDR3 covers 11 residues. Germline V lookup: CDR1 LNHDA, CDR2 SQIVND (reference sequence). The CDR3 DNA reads TGTGCCAGTAGTGCCGACAGGGTAATGAACTTC. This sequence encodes CASSADRVMNF.

CDR3 amino acids: CASSLRGGLAASTDTQYF. As DNA, the CDR3 is TGCGCCAGCAGCTTGCGGGGGGGACTAGCGGCTAGCACAGATACGCAGTATTTT. The gene calls are TRBV5-1 and TRBJ2-3, with 11 bases lining up with TRBD2. The trim removed 1 base at V and 0 bases at J, leaving 7 bases unmatched. There are 18 residues in the CDR3. Germline-derived CDR1 and CDR2 are SGHRS and YFSETQ.

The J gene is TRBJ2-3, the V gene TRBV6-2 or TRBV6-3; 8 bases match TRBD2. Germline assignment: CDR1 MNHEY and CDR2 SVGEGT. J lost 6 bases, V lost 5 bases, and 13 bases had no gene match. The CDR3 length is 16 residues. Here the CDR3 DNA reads TGTGCCAGCAGTCCACCGGGACTAGATTATCTGGATACGCAGTATTTT. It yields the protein CASSPPGLDYLDTQYF.

CDR3 in amino acids: CASSLTQAPNEQFF. The CDR3 nucleotides read TGTGCCAGCAGCTTAACCCAAGCCCCCAATGAGCAGTTCTTC. This rearrangement joins TRBV7-2 to TRBJ2-1; D uncertain. V shed 2 bases and J shed 6 bases, with 11 bases lying between them. Germline CDR1 reads SGHTA; CDR2 reads FQGNSA. The CDR3 extends over 14 amino acids. Together with reference TRBV7-2 and TRBJ2-1, the CDR3 gives the full variable domain: GAGVSQSPSNKVTEKGKDVELRCDPISGHTALYWYRQSLGQGLEFLIYFQGNSAPDKSGLPSDRFSAERTGGSVSTLTIQRTQQEDSAVYLCASSLTQAPNEQFFGPGTRLTVL.

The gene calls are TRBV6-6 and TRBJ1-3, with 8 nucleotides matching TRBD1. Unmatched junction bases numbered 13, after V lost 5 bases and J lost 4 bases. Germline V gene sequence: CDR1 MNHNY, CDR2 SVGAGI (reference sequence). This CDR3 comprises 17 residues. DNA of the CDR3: TGTGCCAGCAGTCGACTCTCGACAGGGGTAGGAGGAAACACCATATATTTT. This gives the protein CASSRLSTGVGGNTIYF.

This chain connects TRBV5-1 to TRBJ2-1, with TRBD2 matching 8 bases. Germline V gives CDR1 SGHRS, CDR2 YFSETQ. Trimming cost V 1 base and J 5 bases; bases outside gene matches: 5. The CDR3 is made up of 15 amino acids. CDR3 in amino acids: CASSLKLADDNEQFF. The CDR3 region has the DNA TGCGCCAGCAGCTTGAAACTAGCGGACGACAATGAGCAGTTCTTC.

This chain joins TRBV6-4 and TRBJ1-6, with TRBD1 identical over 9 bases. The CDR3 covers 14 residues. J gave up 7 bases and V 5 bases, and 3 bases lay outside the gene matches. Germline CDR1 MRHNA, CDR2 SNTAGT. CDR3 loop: CASSSGTGNSPLHF. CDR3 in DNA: TGTGCCAGCAGTTCCGGGACAGGGAATTCACCCCTCCACTTT.

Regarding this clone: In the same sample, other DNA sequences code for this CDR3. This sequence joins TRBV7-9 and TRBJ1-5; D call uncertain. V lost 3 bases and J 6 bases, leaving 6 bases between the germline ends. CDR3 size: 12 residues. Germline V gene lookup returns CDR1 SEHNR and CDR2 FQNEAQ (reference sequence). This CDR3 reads CASSLGSQPQHF. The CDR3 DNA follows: TGTGCCAGCAGCTTGGGGAGTCAGCCCCAGCATTTT.

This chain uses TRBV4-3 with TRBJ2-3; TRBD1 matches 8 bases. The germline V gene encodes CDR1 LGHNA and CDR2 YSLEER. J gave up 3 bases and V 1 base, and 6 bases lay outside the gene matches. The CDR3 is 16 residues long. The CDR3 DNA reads TGCGCCAGCAGCCAAGCGGCAGGGGGCTGGACAGATACGCAGTATTTT. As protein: CASSQAAGGWTDTQYF.

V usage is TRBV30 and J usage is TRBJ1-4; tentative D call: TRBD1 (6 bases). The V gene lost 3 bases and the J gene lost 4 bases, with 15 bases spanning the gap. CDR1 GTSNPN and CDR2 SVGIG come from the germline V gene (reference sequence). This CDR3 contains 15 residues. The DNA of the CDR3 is TGTGCCTGGAGGCTTCCGGGGGGCTTTAATGAAAAACTGTTTTTT. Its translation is CAWRLPGGFNEKLFF.

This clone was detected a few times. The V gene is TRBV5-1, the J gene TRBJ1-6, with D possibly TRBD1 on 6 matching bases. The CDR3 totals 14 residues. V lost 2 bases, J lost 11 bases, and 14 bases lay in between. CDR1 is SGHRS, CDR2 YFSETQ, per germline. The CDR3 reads CASSFGTTGTPLHF. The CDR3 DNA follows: TGCGCCAGCAGCTTTGGGACCACAGGGACACCCCTCCACTTT.

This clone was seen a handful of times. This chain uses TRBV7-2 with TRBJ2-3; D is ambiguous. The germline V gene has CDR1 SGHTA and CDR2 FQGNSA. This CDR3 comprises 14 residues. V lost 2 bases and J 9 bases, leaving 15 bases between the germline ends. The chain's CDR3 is CASSLHQAQRTQYF. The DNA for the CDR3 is TGTGCCAGCAGCTTACACCAGGCTCAAAGGACGCAGTATTTT.

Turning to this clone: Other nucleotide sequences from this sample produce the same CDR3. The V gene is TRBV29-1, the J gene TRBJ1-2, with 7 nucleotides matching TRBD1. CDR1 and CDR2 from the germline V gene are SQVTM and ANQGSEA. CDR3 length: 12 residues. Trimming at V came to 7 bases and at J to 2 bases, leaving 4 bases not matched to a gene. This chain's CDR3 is CSGETGNYGYTF. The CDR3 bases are TGCAGCGGGGAGACAGGGAACTATGGCTACACCTTC.